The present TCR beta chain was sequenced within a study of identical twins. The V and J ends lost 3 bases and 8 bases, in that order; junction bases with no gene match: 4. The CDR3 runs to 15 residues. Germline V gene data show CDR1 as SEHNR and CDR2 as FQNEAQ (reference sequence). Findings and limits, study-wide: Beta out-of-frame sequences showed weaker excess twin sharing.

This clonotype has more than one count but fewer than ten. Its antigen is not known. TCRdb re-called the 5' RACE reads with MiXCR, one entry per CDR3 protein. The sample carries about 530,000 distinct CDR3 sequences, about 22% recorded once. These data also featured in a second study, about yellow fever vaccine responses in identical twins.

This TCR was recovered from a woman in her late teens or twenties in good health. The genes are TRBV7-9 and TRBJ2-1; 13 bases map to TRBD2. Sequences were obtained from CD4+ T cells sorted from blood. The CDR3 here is CASSLRLAGGYEQFF. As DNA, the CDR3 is TGTGCCAGCAGCTTGCGACTAGCGGGAGGTTATGAGCAGTTCTTC.